The 25 T cell receptor beta chains below were found in one sample sequenced in a study of T cell repertoires in cytomegalovirus infection. These receptors' targets are unknown. TCRdb itself ran the reads through MiXCR, one entry per CDR3 protein. Of 50,000 or so distinct CDR3 sequences listed, about 19% are singletons. Sequenced here: CD8+ T cells from cultured PBMCs, sampled from culture after CMV antigen stimulation. These TCRs come from a human donor in good health (CMV status not recorded). Some clones in this sample may be carry-over from other donors' samples.

This clonotype was detected a few times. The chain is built from TRBV29-1 and TRBJ2-7; no clear D. The V end was cut by 0 bases, the J end by 2 bases, with 5 bases between. Looked up from germline, CDR1 is SQVTM and CDR2 is ANQGSEA. This CDR3 has 12 amino acids. The DNA for the CDR3 is TGCAGCGTTGAAGATAGAGCCTACGAGCAGTACTTC. As protein: CSVEDRAYEQYF.

This clonotype was picked up many times. The chain combines TRBV7-8 with TRBJ2-4; D is perhaps TRBD2 (7 bases). Germline values: CDR1 SGHVS, CDR2 FQNEAQ. CDR3 length equals 15 residues. Trimming removed 1 base at V and 7 bases at J, with 14 bases between. CDR3 amino acids: CASSLVRGGDNIQYF. The CDR3 DNA follows: TGTGCCAGCAGCTTAGTGAGAGGGGGGGACAACATTCAGTACTTC.

In its sample, this clonotype was seen a few times. This chain uses TRBV15 with TRBJ2-7; tentatively, D is TRBD1 (7 bases). Germline CDR1 LNHNV, CDR2 YYDKDF (reference sequence). The CDR3 has 19 amino acids. The V and J ends lost 0 bases and 1 base respectively, with 22 bases between them. CDR3 protein: CATSRDIRGETGWSYEQYF. The CDR3 region has the DNA TGTGCCACCAGCAGAGATATTAGGGGGGAGACAGGGTGGTCCTACGAGCAGTACTTC. Variable domain in full (rest from reference TRBV15 and TRBJ2-7): DAMVIQNPRYQVTQFGKPVTLSCSQTLNHNVMYWYQQKSSQAPKLLFHYYDKDFNNEADTPDNFQSRRPNTSFCFLDIRSPGLGDTAMYLCATSRDIRGETGWSYEQYFGPGTRLTVT.

The gene calls are TRBV13 and TRBJ2-5, with D maybe TRBD1 (6 bases). The germline CDR1 and CDR2 sequences are PRHDT and FYEKMQ (reference sequence). CDR3 length: 13 amino acids. V was cut by 5 bases and J by 3 bases, with 10 bases left in between. CDR3 protein: CASSQGPEETQYF. The CDR3 DNA follows: TGTGCCAGCAGCCAGGGGCCCGAAGAGACCCAGTACTTC.

This clonotype was found many times. This rearrangement joins TRBV7-8 to TRBJ1-3; D ambiguous. The CDR3 has 15 residues. V was pared by 2 bases and J by 2 bases, with 10 bases between. CDR1 is SGHVS, CDR2 FQNEAQ, per germline. The chain's CDR3 is CASSLLPSTGNTIYF. DNA for the CDR3: TGTGCCAGCAGCTTACTTCCGTCCACTGGAAACACCATATATTTT.

In its sample, this clonotype was seen a few times. The chain has TRBV4-3 and TRBJ2-7; 8 bases align to TRBD2. The V gene's germline CDR1 is LGHNA and CDR2 YSLEER. The ends lost 0 bases at V and 3 bases at J; junction bases unmatched: 4. CDR3 length: 15 residues. The CDR3 reads CASSQEGLGDYEQYF. DNA for the CDR3: TGCGCCAGCAGCCAAGAGGGACTAGGGGACTACGAGCAGTACTTC.

This clonotype turned up a few times. V and J are TRBV6-2 or TRBV6-3 and TRBJ2-7; D is unclear. With 6 bases removed from V and 6 bases from J, the gap between germline ends came to 12 bases. Germline CDR1 is MNHEY and CDR2 is SVGEGT. The CDR3 has 12 amino acids. CDR3 sequence reads: CASSSLNIEQYF. CDR3 nucleotides: TGTGCCAGCAGCTCGCTTAATATCGAGCAGTACTTC.

The sample holds a few counts of this clonotype. This chain uses TRBV6-2 or TRBV6-3 with TRBJ2-2; 11 bases fit TRBD2. Per the germline V gene, CDR1 is MNHEY and CDR2 is SVGEGT. With 0 bases clipped from V and 5 bases from J, the junction kept 8 bases outside the gene matches. CDR3 length: 18 amino acids. The CDR3 nucleotides are TGTGCCAGCAGTTACTCGATTACTAGCGGGAGTGGTACCGGGGAGCTGTTTTTT. This encodes CASSYSITSGSGTGELFF.

This clonotype was seen at least ten times. The chain links TRBV7-2 to TRBJ1-2; TRBD1 might be the D (6 bases). CDR1 SGHTA and CDR2 FQGNSA come from the germline V gene. The germline V and J ends were trimmed by 3 bases and 3 bases, with 11 bases remaining between them. This CDR3 has 14 amino acids. CDR3 sequence: CASSLGWTDYGYTF. The CDR3 DNA reads TGTGCCAGCAGCTTGGGTTGGACAGACTATGGCTACACCTTC. Complete variable domain (other parts from reference TRBV7-2 and TRBJ1-2): GAGVSQSPSNKVTEKGKDVELRCDPISGHTALYWYRQSLGQGLEFLIYFQGNSAPDKSGLPSDRFSAERTGGSVSTLTIQRTQQEDSAVYLCASSLGWTDYGYTFGSGTRLTVV.

The V call is TRBV20-1, the J call TRBJ2-3; TRBD1 aligns across 7 bases. The CDR3 runs to 17 residues. Looked up from germline, CDR1 is DFQATT and CDR2 is SNEGSKA (reference sequence). V dropped 0 bases and J dropped 2; count of bases not matched to a gene: 11. The CDR3 sequence: CSARDEGARISTDTQYF. CDR3 in DNA: TGCAGTGCTAGAGATGAGGGGGCACGGATATCCACAGATACGCAGTATTTT.

This clonotype was seen a few times. V and J are TRBV23-1 and TRBJ1-2; weak D call: TRBD1 (5 bases). TRBV23-1 carries the ORF label, with uncertain function. Deletions cut 2 bases from V and 10 bases from J, with 17 bases between. The CDR3 has 14 residues. CDR3 loop: CASSQLTGGQAYTF. The CDR3 coding sequence is TGCGCCAGCAGTCAACTAACAGGCGGCCAGGCCTACACCTTC.

This clonotype was counted only a few times. The chain has TRBV4-3 and TRBJ2-5; possibly TRBD1 for D (6 bases). Germline loops: CDR1 LGHNA, CDR2 YSLEER. CDR3 length equals 15 residues. Trimming left V 0 bases short and J 7 bases short, with 15 bases between. The CDR3 DNA follows: TGCGCCAGCAGCCAAGATCCAGGGGACGGATGGACCCAGTACTTC. It translates to CASSQDPGDGWTQYF.

This clonotype turned up a few times. The chain is built from TRBV27 and TRBJ2-2; D call uncertain. There are 16 residues in the CDR3. V lost 7 bases, J lost 2 bases, and 17 bases lay in between. Germline V gene lookup returns CDR1 MNHEY and CDR2 SMNVEV (reference sequence). The CDR3 is CASTEQTLGNTGELFF. The CDR3 nucleotides are TGTGCCAGCACCGAACAGACCCTAGGAAACACCGGGGAGCTGTTTTTT.

This clonotype was picked up a small number of times. V usage is TRBV19 and J usage is TRBJ2-7, with 9 bases aligning to TRBD1. The J segment lost 1 base and the V segment lost 3 bases, leaving 4 bases of the junction unmatched. The CDR3 runs to 15 residues. In germline, CDR1 is LNHDA, CDR2 SQIVND (reference sequence). The CDR3 loop reads CASSMGQGSSYEQYF. As DNA, the CDR3 is TGTGCCAGTAGTATGGGACAGGGTTCGTCCTACGAGCAGTACTTC.

Points on this clonotype: A much larger clone lies a single base off, so this may be a read error. The chain recombines TRBV12-3 or TRBV12-4 with TRBJ2-7; the D is unclear. The CDR3 has 14 residues. The CDR3 DNA follows: TGTGCCAGCAGTTCTGAATTCCTCTCCTACAAGCAGTACTTC. As protein: CASSSEFLSYKQYF.

This clonotype was seen repeatedly, ten times or more. The chain couples TRBV27 to TRBJ1-4; no clear D. This CDR3 has 15 residues. Deletions cut 0 bases from V and 8 bases from J, with 13 bases between. The V gene's germline CDR1 is MNHEY and CDR2 SMNVEV (reference sequence). The CDR3 region is CASSLSASMGEKLFF. CDR3 nucleotides: TGTGCCAGCAGTTTATCCGCATCTATGGGAGAAAAACTGTTTTTT.

This clonotype was observed a few times. V gene TRBV6-5 combines with J gene TRBJ2-7, with 7 bases fitting TRBD2. Losses at the gene ends were 8 bases for V and 4 bases for J; bases not matched to a gene: 11. Germline CDR1 and CDR2: MNHEY and SVGAGI. There are 14 residues in the CDR3. The CDR3 reads CASCVGRGRYEQYF. In DNA, the CDR3 is TGTGCCAGCTGCGTAGGGCGGGGGAGATACGAGCAGTACTTC.

This clonotype is large in the sample. This chain links TRBV4-2 with TRBJ2-1; 7 bases line up with TRBD2. Trimming at V came to 3 bases and at J to 4 bases, leaving 15 bases not matched to a gene. This CDR3 is 18 amino acids long. Germline lookup yields CDR1 LGHNA and CDR2 YNFKEQ. The CDR3 protein is CASSQRDGGDPNYNEQFF. For the CDR3, the DNA is TGTGCCAGCAGCCAGAGAGATGGGGGGGACCCCAATTACAATGAGCAGTTCTTC.

This clonotype was seen at least ten times. V usage is TRBV7-9 and J usage is TRBJ1-2; a weak D match, TRBD1 (5 bases). V was trimmed by 5 bases and J by 1 base, leaving 8 bases between them. The CDR3 sequence is 13 residues long. The germline V gene encodes CDR1 SEHNR and CDR2 FQNEAQ (reference sequence). CDR3 DNA sequence: TGTGCCAGCAGCCTGGGGGGTAACTATGGCTACACCTTC. It yields the protein CASSLGGNYGYTF.

This clonotype came up many times. The gene calls are TRBV28 and TRBJ2-1, with 8 nucleotides matching TRBD1. CDR3 length: 15 residues. Germline assignment: CDR1 MDHEN and CDR2 SYDVKM. Unmatched junction bases numbered 10, after V lost 4 bases and J lost 8 bases. The CDR3 DNA reads TGTGCCAGCAGTTCAAGGGTGGGACAGGTGTATGAGCAGTTCTTC. It translates to CASSSRVGQVYEQFF.

This clonotype was detected many times. The gene calls are TRBV28 and TRBJ1-5; TRBD1 agrees at 8 bases. Germline V gene sequence: CDR1 MDHEN, CDR2 SYDVKM. This CDR3 is 16 amino acids long. V lost 7 bases to trimming and J lost 6 bases; unmatched junction nucleotides: 14. The CDR3 reads CASTPPTGTGAQPQHF. CDR3 bases: TGTGCCAGCACCCCACCCACCGGGACAGGAGCTCAGCCCCAGCATTTT. Supplemented by reference TRBV28 and TRBJ1-5, the full variable domain reads DVKVTQSSRYLVKRTGEKVFLECVQDMDHENMFWYRQDPGLGLRLIYFSYDVKMKEKGDIPEGYSVSREKKERFSLILESASTNQTSMYLCASTPPTGTGAQPQHFGDGTRLSIL.

The sample holds a few counts of this clonotype. V and J are TRBV5-5 and TRBJ2-7, with 10 bases aligning to TRBD2. Germline trimming cut 3 bases from V and 1 base from J; bases unmatched to any gene: 7. This CDR3 spans 16 amino acids. Germline-derived CDR1 and CDR2 are SGHKS and YYEKEE (reference sequence). The CDR3 here is CASSWNSGGPSYEQYF. In DNA form, the CDR3 reads TGTGCCAGCAGCTGGAATAGCGGGGGGCCGTCCTACGAGCAGTACTTC.

V gene TRBV10-3 combines with J gene TRBJ2-7; TRBD1 is a possible D gene (6 bases). The CDR3 length is 14 residues. The V end lost 0 bases, the J end lost 2 bases, and 8 bases lay between the germline ends. Germline V gene lookup returns CDR1 ENHRY and CDR2 SYGVKD. The CDR3 here is CAISESNRAYEQYF. DNA for the CDR3: TGTGCCATCAGTGAGTCCAACAGGGCCTACGAGCAGTACTTC.

The genes are TRBV5-5 and TRBJ2-7, with 11 bases aligning to TRBD2. The CDR3 is made up of 15 amino acids. Trimming at V came to 5 bases and at J to 2 bases, leaving 6 bases not matched to a gene. Germline CDR1 SGHKS, CDR2 YYEKEE (reference sequence). The CDR3 is CASRKTSGTPYEQYF. The CDR3 region has the DNA TGTGCCAGCAGGAAGACTAGCGGGACTCCCTACGAGCAGTACTTC.

The genes are TRBV27 and TRBJ1-5; D unresolved. The germline gives CDR1 MNHEY, CDR2 SMNVEV (reference sequence). Trimming took 3 bases from V and 4 from J, leaving 4 bases between them. The CDR3 consists of 12 residues. The CDR3 nucleotides are TGTGCCAGCAGTTTCCGGAATCAGCCCCAGCATTTT. Translation gives CASSFRNQPQHF.